The following is a T cell receptor beta chain sequence with its context. This sample was taken from a study of blood T cell repertoires in COVID-19. About the study: Whether acute or convalescent, the COVID-19 samples came from the United States, Italy and Spain.

Germline CDR1 LGHDT, CDR2 YNNKEL (reference sequence). The V gene lost 1 base and the J gene lost 0 bases, with 5 bases spanning the gap. The CDR3 loop spans 14 amino acids. Profiled with immunoSEQ multiplex PCR; TCRdb holds only in-frame clones, not every one. This table has 9,500 to 15,000 clones, 75% to 90% appearing once. V and J are TRBV3-1 (or the pseudogene TRBV3-2) and TRBJ2-3; D is unclear. Specimen: peripheral blood. The receptor was derived from a human donor in a cohort sampled during active COVID-19. This CDR3 reads CASSQGLSTDTQYF. The DNA of the CDR3 is TGTGCCAGCAGCCAAGGTTTAAGCACAGATACGCAGTATTTT.